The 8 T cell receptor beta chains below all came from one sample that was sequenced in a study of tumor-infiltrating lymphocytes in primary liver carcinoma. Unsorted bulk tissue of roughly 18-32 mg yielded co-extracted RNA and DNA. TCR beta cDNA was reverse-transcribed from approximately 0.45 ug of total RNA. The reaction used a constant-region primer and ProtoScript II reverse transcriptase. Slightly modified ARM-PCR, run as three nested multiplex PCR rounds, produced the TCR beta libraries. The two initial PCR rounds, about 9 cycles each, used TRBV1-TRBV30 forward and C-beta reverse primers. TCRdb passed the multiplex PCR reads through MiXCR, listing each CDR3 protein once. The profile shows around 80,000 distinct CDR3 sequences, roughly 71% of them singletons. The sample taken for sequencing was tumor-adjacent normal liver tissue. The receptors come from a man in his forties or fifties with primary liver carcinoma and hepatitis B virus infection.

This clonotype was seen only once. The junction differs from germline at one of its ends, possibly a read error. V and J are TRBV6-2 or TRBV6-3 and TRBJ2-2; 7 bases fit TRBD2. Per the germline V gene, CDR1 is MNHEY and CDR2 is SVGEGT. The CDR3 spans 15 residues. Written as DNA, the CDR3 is TGTGCCGGCAGTTACTCGGCGGGAGTCTCGGGGGAGCTGTTTTTT. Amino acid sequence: CAGSYSAGVSGELFF.

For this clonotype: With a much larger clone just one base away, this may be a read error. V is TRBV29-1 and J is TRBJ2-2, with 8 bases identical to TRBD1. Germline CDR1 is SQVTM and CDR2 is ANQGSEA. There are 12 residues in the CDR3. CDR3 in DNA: TGCAGCGCACAGGGGGGCACCGCGGAGCTGTTTTTT. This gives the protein CSAQGGTAELFF.

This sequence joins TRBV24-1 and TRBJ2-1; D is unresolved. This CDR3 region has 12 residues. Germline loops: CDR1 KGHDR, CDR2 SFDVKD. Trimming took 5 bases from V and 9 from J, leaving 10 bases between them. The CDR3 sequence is CATSALGVEQFF. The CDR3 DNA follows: TGTGCCACCAGTGCCCTAGGAGTTGAGCAGTTCTTC.

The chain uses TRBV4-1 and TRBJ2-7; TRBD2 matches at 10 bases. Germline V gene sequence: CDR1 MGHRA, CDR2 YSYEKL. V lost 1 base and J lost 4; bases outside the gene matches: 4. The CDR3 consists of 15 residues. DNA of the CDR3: TGCGCCAGCAGCCAAGGACCAGCGGGAGGGTACGAGCAGTACTTC. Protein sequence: CASSQGPAGGYEQYF.

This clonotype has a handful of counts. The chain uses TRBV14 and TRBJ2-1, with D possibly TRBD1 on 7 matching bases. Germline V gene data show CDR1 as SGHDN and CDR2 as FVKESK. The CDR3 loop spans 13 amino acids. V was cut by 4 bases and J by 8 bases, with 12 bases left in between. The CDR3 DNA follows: TGTGCCAGCAGCCGGGGCAGGGGGGATGAGCAGTTCTTC. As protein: CASSRGRGDEQFF.

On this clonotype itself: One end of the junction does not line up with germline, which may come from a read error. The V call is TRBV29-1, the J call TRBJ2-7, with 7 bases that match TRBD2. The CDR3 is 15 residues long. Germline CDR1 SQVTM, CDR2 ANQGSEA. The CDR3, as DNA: TGCAGCGTTGGGGGGACTACCGGGATTTTCAACGAGCTGTACTTC. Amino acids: CSVGGTTGIFNELYF.

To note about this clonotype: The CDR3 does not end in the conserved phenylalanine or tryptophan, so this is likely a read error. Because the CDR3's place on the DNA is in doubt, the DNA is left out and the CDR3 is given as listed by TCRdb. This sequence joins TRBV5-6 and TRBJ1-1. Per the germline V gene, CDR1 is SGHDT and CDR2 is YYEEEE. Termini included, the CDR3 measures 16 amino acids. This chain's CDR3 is CASSQNHPHGREGAFS.

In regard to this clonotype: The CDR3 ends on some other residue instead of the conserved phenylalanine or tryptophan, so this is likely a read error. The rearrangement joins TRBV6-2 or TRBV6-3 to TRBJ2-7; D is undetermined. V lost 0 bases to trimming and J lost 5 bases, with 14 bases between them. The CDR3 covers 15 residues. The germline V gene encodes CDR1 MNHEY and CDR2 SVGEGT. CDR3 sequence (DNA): TGTGCCAGCAGTTACTCGAGCGATGGCGCAAACGAGCAGTACTCC. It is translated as CASSYSSDGANEQYS.